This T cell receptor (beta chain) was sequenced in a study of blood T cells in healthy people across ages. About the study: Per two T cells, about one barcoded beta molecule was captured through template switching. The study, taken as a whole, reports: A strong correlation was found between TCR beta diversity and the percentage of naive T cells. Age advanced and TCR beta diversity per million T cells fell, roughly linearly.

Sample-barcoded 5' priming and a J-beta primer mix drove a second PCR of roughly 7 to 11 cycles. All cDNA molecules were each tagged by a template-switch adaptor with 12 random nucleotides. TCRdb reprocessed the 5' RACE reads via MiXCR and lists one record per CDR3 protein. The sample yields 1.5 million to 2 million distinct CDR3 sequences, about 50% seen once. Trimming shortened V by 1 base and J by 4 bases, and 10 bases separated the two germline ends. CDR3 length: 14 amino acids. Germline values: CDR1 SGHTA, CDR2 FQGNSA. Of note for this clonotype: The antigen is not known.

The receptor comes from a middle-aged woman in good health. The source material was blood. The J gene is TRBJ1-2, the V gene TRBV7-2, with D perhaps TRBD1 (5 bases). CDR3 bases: TGTGCCAGCAGCTTAGGGGGGGACGCCTATGGCTACACCTTC. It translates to CASSLGGDAYGYTF.